This section outlines one TCR beta chain sequence together with its context. It lacks a known antigen. No qualities accompany the bases; no much larger clone lies one base away. Library preparation was by the immunoSEQ multiplex PCR assay. For most patients, genomic DNA was isolated using the Qiagen DNeasy Blood and Tissue Kit and was shipped frozen to Adaptive Biotechnologies for TCR sequencing. For most patients, high-throughput TCR-beta CDR3 sequencing of genomic DNA was performed by Adaptive Biotechnologies. Concerning the study's data processing: TCR sequencing data for around 19 patients were retrieved from Adaptive's ImmunoSEQ software; three other patients were processed with MiXCR and VDJtools. To correct CD4 versus CD8 sorting errors, sequences present in both subsets at a frequency ratio below 5:1 were removed. Because the origin of CDR3 nucleotide sequences shared between donor and recipient could not be assigned, those sequences were removed. To count as alloreactive, a clone needed at least 2-fold expansion over unstimulated cells and a minimum CFSE-low frequency of 0.002% (template counts) or 0.001% (read counts). A clone was considered mappable if detected in the sequenced pre-transplant spleen, lymph node, or MLR CFSE-low populations of the donor or recipient. The cumulative frequency of alloreactive clones was calculated as a percentage of all sequences, weighted by copy number. Drawn from immuneACCESS, this table holds only the in-frame rearrangements with V and J called that TCRdb kept. Clones are partly lost; checked studies trace under half to an unresolved V gene and leave the rest unexplained. V, J and clone size are taken as reported in that table, and D and trimming were inferred from the DNA itself. Within this sample are just over 85,000 clones, with under 95% of them counted one time only. The ten largest account for roughly 0.44% of the sample.

In the paper's terms, the time point label means: cells obtained before transplantation from donor or recipient. CD3+CD4+ and CD3+CD8+ populations were FACS-sorted from unstimulated pre-transplant donor and recipient cells taken from spleen or lymph nodes. The V and J ends are trimmed by 5 bases and 4 bases, leaving 9 bases between them. The CDR3 covers 12 residues, taking in both the cysteine and the phenylalanine. The CDR3 DNA has 36 bases and is translated from base 1. In the germline V gene, CDR1 corresponds to SGHAT and CDR2 to FQNNGV. This sample was included in a study of graft-versus-host responses after intestinal transplantation (TCRdb year 2021). Notes on the research overall: The transplants that recipients got were multivisceral, liver-intestinal, or isolated intestinal. All recipients received anti-thymocyte globulin induction followed by maintenance tacrolimus and steroids for roughly three years. After intestinal transplantation, graft-versus-host and host-versus-graft alloreactive T cell clones in the graft, circulation and bone marrow were tracked using bulk TCR-beta CDR3 sequencing. To identify alloreactive clones, pre-transplant mixed lymphocyte reaction products were sequenced and then compared with unstimulated pre-transplant donor and recipient T cells. The cohort enrolled about two dozen intestinal transplant recipients, one of whom was a retransplant, and 3 patients without pretransplant specimens were excluded. A peak of at least 4% donor T cells among recipient peripheral blood mononuclear cells was the definition used for donor T cell macrochimerism. Instead of going to the commercial service, samples from a few later patients were sequenced in-house on an Illumina MiSeq and processed with MiXCR.

Overall study outcomes, separate from this receptor: The relatively low number and heterogeneity of intestinal transplant patients limited the conclusions. GvH clones turned up in recipient bone marrow, with some appearing earlier in ileal mucosa or blood, a pattern consistent with an intestinal mucosal origin. Early after transplant, peak levels of circulating GvH clones were associated with declines in HvG clones. High GvH to HvG T cell clonal ratios were observed in the allografts of patients with donor T cell macrochimerism.

This sequence originates from a human donor who was the organ donor for an intestinal transplant. This specimen consisted of unstimulated CD8+ T cells sorted from spleen or lymph node cells, obtained before transplant. The chain is assembled from TRBV11-2 and TRBJ2-7; tentative D gene TRBD1, with 6 bases matching. The CDR3 reads as follows: CASSPDRYEQYF. Read as DNA, the sequence is TGTGCCAGCAGCCCGGACAGATACGAGCAGTACTTC.